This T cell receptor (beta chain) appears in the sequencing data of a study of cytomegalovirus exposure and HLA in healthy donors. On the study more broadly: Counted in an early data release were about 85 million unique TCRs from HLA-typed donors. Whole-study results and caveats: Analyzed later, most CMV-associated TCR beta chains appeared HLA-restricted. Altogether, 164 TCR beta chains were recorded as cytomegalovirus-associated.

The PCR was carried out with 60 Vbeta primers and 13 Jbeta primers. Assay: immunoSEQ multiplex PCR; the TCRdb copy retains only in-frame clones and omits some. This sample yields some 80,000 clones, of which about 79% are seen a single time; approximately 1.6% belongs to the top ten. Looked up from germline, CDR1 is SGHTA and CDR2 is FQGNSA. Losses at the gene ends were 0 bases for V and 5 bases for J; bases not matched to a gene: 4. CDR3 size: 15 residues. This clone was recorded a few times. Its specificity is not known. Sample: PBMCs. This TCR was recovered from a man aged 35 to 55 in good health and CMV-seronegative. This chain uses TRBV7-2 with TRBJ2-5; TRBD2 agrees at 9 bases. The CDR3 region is CASSLALAGQETQYF. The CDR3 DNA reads TGTGCCAGCAGCTTAGCGCTAGCGGGACAGGAGACCCAGTACTTC. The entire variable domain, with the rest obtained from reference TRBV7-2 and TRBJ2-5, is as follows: GAGVSQSPSNKVTEKGKDVELRCDPISGHTALYWYRQSLGQGLEFLIYFQGNSAPDKSGLPSDRFSAERTGGSVSTLTIQRTQQEDSAVYLCASSLALAGQETQYFGPGTRLLVL.